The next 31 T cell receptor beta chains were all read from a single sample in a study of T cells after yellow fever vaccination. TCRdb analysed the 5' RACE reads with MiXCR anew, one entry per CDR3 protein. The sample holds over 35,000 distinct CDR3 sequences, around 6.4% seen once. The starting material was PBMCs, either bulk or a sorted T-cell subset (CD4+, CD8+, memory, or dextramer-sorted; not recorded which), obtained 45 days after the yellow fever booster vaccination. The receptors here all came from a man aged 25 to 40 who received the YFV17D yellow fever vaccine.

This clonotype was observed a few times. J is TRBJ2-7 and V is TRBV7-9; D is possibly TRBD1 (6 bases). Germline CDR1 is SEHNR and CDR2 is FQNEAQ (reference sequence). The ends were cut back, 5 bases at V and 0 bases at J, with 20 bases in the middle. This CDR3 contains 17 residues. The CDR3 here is CASSRRKPTGDSYEQYF. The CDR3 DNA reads TGTGCCAGCAGCCGTAGGAAGCCGACAGGCGACTCCTACGAGCAGTACTTC.

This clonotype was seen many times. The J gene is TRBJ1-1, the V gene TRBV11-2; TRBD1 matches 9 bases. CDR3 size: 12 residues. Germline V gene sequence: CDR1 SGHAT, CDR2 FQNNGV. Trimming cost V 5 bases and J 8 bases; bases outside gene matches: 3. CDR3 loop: CASSPGTGEAFF. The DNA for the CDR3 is TGTGCCAGCAGCCCCGGGACAGGGGAAGCTTTCTTT.

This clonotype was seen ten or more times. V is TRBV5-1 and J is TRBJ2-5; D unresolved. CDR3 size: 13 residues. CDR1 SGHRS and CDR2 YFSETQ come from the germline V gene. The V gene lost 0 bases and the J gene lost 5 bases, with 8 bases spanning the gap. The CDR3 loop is CASSLGLVETQYF. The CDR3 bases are TGCGCCAGCAGCTTGGGACTCGTGGAGACCCAGTACTTC. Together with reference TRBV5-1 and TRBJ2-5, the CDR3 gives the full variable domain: KAGVTQTPRYLIKTRGQQVTLSCSPISGHRSVSWYQQTPGQGLQFLFEYFSETQRNKGNFPGRFSGRQFSNSRSEMNVSTLELGDSALYLCASSLGLVETQYFGPGTRLLVL.

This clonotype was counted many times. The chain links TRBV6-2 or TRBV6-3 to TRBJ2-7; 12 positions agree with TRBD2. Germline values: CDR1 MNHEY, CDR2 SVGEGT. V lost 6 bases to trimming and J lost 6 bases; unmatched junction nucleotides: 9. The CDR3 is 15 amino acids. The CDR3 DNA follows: TGTGCCAGCAGCCTTAGACTAGCGGGAGAAGGCGAGCAGTACTTC. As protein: CASSLRLAGEGEQYF.

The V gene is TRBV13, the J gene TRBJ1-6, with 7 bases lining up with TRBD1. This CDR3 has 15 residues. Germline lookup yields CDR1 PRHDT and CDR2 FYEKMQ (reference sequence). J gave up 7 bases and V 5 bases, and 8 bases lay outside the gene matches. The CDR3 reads CASSTRGGRNSPLHF. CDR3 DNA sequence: TGTGCCAGCAGCACGAGAGGGGGCAGGAATTCACCCCTCCACTTT.

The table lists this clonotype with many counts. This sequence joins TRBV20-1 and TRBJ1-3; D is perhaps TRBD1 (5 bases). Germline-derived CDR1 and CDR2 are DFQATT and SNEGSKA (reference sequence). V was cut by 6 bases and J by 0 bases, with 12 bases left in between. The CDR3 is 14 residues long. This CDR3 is CSAPDRTSGNTIYF. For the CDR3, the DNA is TGCAGTGCGCCCGACAGAACCTCTGGAAACACCATATATTTT.

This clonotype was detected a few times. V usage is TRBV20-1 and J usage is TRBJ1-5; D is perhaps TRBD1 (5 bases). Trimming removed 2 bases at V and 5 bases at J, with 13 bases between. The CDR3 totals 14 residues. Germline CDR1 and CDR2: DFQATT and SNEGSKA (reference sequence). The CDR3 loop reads CSARNGREDQPQHF. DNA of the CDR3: TGCAGTGCTAGAAACGGCAGGGAGGATCAGCCCCAGCATTTT.

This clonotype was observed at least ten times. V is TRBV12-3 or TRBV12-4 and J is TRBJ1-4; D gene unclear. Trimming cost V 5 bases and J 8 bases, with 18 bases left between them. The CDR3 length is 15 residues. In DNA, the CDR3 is TGTGCCAGCAGTCGCTATGGTAGTTCGGGGGAAAAACTGTTTTTT. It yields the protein CASSRYGSSGEKLFF.

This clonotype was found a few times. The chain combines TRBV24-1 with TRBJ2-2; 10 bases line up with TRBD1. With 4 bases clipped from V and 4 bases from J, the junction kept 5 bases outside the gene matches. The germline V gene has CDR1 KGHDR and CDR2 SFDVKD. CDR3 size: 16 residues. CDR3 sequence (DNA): TGTGCCACCAGTGACCCGGGACAGGGGAGCACCGGGGAGCTGTTTTTT. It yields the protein CATSDPGQGSTGELFF.

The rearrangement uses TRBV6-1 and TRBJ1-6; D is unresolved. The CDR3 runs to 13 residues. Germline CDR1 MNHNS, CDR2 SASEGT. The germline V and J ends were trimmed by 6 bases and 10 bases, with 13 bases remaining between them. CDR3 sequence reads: CASRRGVESPLHF. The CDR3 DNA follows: TGTGCCAGCAGGCGTGGGGTTGAATCACCCCTCCACTTT.

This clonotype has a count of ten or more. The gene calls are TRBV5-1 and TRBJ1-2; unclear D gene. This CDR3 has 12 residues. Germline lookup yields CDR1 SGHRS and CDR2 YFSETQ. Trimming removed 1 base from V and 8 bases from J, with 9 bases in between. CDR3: CASSLTSDGYTF. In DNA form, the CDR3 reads TGCGCCAGCAGCTTGACCAGTGACGGCTACACCTTC.

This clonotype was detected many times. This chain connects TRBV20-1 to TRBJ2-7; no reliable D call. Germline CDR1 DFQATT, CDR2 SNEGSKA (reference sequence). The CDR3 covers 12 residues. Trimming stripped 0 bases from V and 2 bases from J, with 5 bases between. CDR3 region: CSARERTYEQYF. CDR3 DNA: TGCAGTGCTAGAGAGAGGACCTACGAGCAGTACTTC.

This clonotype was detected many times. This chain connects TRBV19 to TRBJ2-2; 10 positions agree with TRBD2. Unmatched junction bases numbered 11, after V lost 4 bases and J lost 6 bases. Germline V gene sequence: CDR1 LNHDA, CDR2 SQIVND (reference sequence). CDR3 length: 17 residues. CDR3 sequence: CASSTSGLAEFPGELFF. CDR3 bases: TGTGCCAGTAGTACCTCAGGACTAGCGGAGTTCCCCGGGGAGCTGTTTTTT.

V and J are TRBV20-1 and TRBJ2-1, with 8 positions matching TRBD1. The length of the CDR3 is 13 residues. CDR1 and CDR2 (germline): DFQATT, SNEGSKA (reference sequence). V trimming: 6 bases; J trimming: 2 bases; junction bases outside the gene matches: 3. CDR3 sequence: CSALQGAYNEQFF. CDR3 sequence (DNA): TGCAGTGCGCTACAGGGGGCCTACAATGAGCAGTTCTTC.

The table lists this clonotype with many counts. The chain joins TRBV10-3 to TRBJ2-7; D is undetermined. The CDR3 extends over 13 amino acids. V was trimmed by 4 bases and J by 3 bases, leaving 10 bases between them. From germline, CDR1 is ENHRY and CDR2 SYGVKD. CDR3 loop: CAISVGSIYEQYF. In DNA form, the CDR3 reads TGTGCCATCAGTGTGGGCAGCATCTACGAGCAGTACTTC.

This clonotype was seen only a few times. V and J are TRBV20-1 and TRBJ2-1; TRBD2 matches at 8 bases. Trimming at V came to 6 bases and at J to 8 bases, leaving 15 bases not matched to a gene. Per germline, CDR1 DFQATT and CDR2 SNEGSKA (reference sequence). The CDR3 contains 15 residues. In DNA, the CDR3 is TGCAGTGCACTCGGGAGGGCCAATCCTAACGATGAGCAGTTCTTC. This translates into CSALGRANPNDEQFF.

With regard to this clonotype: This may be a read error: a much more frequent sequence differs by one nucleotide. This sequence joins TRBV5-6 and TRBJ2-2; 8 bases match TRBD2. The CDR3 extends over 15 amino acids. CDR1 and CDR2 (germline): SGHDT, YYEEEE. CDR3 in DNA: TGTGCCAGCAGCCGGGGGGGGACGAACGCCGGGGAGCTGTTTTTT. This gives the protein CASSRGGTNAGELFF.

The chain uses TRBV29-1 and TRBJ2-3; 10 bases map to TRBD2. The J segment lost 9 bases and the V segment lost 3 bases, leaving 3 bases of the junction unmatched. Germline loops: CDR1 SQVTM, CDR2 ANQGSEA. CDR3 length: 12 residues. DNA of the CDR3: TGCAGCGTTGACCTGACTAGCGGGACGCAGTATTTT. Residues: CSVDLTSGTQYF.

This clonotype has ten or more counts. CDR3 loop: CSVTRQEETQYF. The CDR3 region has the DNA TGCAGCGTTACGAGACAGGAAGAGACCCAGTACTTC. The J gene is TRBJ2-5, the V gene TRBV29-1; tentative D call: TRBD1 (6 bases). The germline V gene encodes CDR1 SQVTM and CDR2 ANQGSEA. This CDR3 is built from 12 residues. V shed 5 bases and J shed 3 bases, with 10 bases lying between them.

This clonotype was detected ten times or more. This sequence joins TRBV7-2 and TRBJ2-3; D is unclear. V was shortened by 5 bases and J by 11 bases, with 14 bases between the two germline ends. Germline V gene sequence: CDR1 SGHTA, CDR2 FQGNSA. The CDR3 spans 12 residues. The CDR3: CASSPRTPQQYF. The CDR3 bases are TGTGCCAGCAGCCCCAGGACGCCTCAGCAGTATTTT.

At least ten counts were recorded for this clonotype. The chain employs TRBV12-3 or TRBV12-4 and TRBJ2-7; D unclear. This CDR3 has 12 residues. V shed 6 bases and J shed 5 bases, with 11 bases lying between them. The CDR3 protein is CASSSGFHEQYF. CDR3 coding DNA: TGTGCCAGCAGCTCAGGTTTTCACGAGCAGTACTTC.

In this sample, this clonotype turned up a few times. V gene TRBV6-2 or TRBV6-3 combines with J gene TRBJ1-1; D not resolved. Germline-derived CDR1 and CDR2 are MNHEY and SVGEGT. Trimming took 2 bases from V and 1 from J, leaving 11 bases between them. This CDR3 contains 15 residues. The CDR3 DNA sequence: TGTGCCAGCAGTTACGGACTGAATGAGAACACTGAAGCTTTCTTT. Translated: CASSYGLNENTEAFF.

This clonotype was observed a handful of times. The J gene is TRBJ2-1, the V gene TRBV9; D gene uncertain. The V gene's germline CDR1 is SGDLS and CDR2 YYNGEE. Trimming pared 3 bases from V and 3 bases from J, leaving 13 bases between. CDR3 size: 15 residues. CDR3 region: CASSESSSIYNEQFF. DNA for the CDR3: TGTGCCAGCAGCGAATCGTCTTCGATCTACAATGAGCAGTTCTTC.

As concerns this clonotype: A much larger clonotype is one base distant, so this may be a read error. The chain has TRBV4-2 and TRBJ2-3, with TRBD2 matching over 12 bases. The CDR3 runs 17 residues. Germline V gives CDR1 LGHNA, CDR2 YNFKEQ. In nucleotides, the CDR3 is TGTGCCAGCAGCCAAGAGGCTAGCGGGAGGGGCACAGATATGCAGTATTTT. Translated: CASSQEASGRGTDMQYF.

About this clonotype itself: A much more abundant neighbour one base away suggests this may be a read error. The DNA of the CDR3 is TGCTGTGCTAGACCCACGCGGGAGGGCGTTAGATACGAGCAGTACTTC. It encodes CCARPTREGVRYEQYF. This sequence joins TRBV20-1 and TRBJ2-7; TRBD2 matches at 9 bases. Germline V gene data show CDR1 as DFQATT and CDR2 as SNEGSKA (reference sequence). The CDR3 has 16 amino acids.

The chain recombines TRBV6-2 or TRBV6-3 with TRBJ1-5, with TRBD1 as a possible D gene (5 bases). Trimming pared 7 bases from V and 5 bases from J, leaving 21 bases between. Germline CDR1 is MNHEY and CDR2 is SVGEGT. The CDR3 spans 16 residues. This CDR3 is CASTSRSGLNDQPQHF. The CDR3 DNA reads TGTGCCAGCACTTCTCGGTCGGGACTCAACGATCAGCCCCAGCATTTT.

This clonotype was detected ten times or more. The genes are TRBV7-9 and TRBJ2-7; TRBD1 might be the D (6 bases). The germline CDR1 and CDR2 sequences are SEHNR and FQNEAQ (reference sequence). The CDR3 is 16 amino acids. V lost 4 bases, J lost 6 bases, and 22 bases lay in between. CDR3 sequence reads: CASSYPKPQGTVEQYF. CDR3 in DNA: TGTGCCAGCAGCTATCCCAAACCCCAGGGGACGGTCGAGCAGTACTTC.

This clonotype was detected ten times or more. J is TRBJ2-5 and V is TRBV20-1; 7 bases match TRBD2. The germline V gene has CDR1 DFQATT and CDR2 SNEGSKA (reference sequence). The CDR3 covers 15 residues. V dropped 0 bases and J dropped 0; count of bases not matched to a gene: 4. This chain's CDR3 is CSARDGGEYQETQYF. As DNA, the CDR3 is TGCAGTGCTAGAGATGGGGGGGAGTACCAAGAGACCCAGTACTTC.

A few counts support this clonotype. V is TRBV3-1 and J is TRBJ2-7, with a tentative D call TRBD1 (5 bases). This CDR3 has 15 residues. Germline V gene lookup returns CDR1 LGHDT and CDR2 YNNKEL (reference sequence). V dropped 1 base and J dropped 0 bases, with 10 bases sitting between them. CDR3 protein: CASSQGPGYSYEQYF. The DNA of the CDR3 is TGTGCCAGCAGCCAAGGGCCAGGGTACTCCTACGAGCAGTACTTC.

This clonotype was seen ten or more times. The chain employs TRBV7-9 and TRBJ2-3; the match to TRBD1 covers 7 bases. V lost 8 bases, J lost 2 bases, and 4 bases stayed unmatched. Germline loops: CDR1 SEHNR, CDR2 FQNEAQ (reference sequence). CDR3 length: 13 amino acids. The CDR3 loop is CASRDRHTDTQYF. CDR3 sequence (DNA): TGTGCCAGCCGGGACAGACACACAGATACGCAGTATTTT.

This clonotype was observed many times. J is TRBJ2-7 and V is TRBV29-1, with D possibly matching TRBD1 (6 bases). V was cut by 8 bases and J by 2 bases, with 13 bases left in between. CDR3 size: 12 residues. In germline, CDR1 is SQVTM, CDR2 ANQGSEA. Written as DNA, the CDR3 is TGCAGCATCCGGACAGTTACCTACGAGCAGTACTTC. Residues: CSIRTVTYEQYF.